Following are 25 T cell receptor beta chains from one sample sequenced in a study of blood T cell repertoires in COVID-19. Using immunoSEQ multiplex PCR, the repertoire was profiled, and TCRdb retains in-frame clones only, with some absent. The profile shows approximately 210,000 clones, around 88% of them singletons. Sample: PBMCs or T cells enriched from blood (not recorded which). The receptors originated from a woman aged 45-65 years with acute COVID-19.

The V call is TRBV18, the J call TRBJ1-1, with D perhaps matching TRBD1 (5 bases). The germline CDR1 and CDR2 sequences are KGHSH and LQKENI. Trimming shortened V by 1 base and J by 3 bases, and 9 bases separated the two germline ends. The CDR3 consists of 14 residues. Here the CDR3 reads CASSPQGSDTEAFF. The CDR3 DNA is TGTGCCAGCTCACCACAGGGGTCGGACACTGAAGCTTTCTTT.

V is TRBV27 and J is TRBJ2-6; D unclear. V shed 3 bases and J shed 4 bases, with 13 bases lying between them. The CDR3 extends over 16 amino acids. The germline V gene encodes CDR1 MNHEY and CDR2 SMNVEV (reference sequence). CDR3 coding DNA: TGTGCCAGCAGTTTTGGCGGCCCCGCGGGGGCCAACGTCCTGACTTTC. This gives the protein CASSFGGPAGANVLTF.

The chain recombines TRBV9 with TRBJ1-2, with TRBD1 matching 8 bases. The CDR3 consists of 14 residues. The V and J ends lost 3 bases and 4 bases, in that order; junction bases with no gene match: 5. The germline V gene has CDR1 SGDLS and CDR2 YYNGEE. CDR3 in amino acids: CASSATQGAYGYTF. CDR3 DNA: TGTGCCAGCAGCGCAACGCAGGGGGCCTATGGCTACACCTTC.

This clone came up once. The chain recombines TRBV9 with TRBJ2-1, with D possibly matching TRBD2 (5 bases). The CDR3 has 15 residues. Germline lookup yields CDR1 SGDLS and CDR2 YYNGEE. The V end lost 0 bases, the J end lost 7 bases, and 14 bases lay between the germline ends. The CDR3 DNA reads TGTGCCAGCAGCGTAGGTTGGACTCCAATAAATGAGCAGTTCTTC. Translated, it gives CASSVGWTPINEQFF.

The CDR3 bases are TGTGCCAGCAGTGATCGGGGGACTAGCTACGAGCAGTACTTC. Its protein is CASSDRGTSYEQYF. The chain employs TRBV6-1 and TRBJ2-7; TRBD2 matches at 8 bases. Germline assignment: CDR1 MNHNS and CDR2 SASEGT. Trimming took 3 bases from V and 3 from J; bases not matched to a gene: 4. The CDR3 runs 14 residues.

The CDR3 DNA sequence: TGTGCCAGCAGCTTAAGGAGATCTGGAAACACCATATATTTT. This translates into CASSLRRSGNTIYF. V usage is TRBV7-8 and J usage is TRBJ1-3; no reliable D call. Germline V gene sequence: CDR1 SGHVS, CDR2 FQNEAQ. The CDR3 is 14 residues long. Trimming removed 2 bases at V and 1 base at J, with 6 bases between.

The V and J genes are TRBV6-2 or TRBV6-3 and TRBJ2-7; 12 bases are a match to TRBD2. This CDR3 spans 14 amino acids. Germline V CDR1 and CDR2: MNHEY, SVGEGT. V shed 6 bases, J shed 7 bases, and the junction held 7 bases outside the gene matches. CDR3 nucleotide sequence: TGTGCCAGCAGCTCTAGCGGGAGGGCCGTTGAGCAGTACTTC. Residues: CASSSSGRAVEQYF.

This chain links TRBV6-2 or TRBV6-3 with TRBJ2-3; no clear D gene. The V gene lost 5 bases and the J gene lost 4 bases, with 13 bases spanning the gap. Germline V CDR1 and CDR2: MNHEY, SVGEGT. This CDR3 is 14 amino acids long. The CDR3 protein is CASSLTNPADTQYF. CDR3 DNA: TGTGCCAGCAGTCTCACCAATCCGGCAGATACGCAGTATTTT.

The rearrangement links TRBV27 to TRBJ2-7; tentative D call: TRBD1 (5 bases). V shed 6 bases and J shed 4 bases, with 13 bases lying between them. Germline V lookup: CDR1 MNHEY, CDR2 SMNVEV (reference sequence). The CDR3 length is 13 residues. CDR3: CASRARVGYEQYF. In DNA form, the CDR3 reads TGTGCCAGCAGAGCCAGGGTCGGGTACGAGCAGTACTTC.

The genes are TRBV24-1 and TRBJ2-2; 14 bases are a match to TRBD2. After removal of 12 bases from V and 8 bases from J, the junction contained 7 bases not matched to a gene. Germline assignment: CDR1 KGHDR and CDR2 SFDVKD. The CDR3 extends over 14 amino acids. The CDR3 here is CAAGTSGSSGELFF. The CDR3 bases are TGTGCCGCCGGGACTAGCGGGAGTTCGGGGGAGCTGTTTTTT.

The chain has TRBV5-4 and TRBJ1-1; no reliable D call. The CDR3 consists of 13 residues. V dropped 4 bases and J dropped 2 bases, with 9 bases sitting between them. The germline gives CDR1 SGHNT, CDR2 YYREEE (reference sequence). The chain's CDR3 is CASSLYSNTEAFF. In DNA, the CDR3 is TGTGCCAGCAGCCTTTACAGCAACACTGAAGCTTTCTTT.

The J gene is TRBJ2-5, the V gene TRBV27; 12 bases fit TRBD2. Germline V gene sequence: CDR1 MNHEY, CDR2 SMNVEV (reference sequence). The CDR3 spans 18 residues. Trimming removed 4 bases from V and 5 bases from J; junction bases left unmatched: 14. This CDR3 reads CASSSGLAGGPSGETQYF. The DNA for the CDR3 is TGTGCCAGCAGTTCGGGGCTAGCGGGAGGGCCCAGTGGGGAGACCCAGTACTTC.

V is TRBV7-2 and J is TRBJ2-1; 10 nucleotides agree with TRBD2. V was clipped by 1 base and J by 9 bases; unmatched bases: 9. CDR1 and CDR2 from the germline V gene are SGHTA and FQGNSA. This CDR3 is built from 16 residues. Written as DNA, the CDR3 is TGTGCCAGCAGCTTAGTGTCAACTAGCGGGACGAGTGAGCAGTTCTTC. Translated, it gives CASSLVSTSGTSEQFF.

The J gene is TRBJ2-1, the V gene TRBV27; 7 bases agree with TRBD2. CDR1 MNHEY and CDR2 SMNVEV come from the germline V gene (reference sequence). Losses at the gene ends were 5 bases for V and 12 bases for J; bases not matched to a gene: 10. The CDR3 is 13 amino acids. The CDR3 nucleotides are TGTGCCAGCAGTCAACGGACTAGTCAGGGGCAGTTCTTC. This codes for CASSQRTSQGQFF.

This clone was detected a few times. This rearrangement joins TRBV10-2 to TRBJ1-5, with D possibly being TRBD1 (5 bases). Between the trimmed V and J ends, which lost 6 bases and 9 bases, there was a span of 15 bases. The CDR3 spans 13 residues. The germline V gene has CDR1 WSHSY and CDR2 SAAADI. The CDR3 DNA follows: TGCGCCAGCAGCGCGATTGGGCAGGGGCCCCAGCATTTT. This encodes CASSAIGQGPQHF.

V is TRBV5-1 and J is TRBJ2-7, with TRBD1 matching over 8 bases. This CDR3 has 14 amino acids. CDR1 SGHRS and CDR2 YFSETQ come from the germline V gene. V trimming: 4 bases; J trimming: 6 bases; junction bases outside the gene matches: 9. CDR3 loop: CASSPALTGGEQYF. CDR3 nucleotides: TGCGCCAGCAGCCCTGCCCTCACAGGGGGCGAGCAGTACTTC.

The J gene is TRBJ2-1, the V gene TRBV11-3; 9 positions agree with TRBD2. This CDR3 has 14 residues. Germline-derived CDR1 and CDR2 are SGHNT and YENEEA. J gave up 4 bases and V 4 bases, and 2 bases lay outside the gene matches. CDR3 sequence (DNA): TGTGCCAGCAGCTCTGGACTAGCGTACAATGAGCAGTTCTTC. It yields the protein CASSSGLAYNEQFF.

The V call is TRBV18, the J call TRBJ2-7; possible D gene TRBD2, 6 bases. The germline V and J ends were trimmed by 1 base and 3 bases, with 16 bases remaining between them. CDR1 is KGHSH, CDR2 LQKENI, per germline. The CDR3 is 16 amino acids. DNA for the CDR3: TGTGCCAGCTCACCACTCTCTGAGCGGGCCAGCTACGAGCAGTACTTC. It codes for CASSPLSERASYEQYF.

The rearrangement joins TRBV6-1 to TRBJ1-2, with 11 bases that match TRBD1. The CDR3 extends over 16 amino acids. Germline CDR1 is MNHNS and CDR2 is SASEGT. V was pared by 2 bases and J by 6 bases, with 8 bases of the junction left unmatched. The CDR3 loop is CASSELGQGARDGYTF. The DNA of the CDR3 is TGTGCCAGCAGTGAACTCGGACAGGGGGCGCGAGATGGCTACACCTTC.

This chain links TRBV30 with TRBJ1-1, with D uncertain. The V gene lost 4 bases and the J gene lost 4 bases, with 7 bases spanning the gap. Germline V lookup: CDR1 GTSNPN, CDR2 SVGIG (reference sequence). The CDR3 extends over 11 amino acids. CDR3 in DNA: TGTGCCTGGACTCGGGGCACTGAAGCTTTCTTT. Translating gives CAWTRGTEAFF.

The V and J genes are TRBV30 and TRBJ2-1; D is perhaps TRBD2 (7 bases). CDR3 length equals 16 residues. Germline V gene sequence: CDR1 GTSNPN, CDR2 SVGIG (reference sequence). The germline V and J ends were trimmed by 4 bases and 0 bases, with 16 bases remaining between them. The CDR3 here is CAWKGGAGSSYNEQFF. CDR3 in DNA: TGTGCCTGGAAGGGGGGAGCGGGAAGCTCCTACAATGAGCAGTTCTTC. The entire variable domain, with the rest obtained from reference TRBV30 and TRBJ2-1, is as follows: SQTIHQWPATLVQPVGSPLSLECTVEGTSNPNLYWYRQAAGRGLQLLFYSVGIGQISSEVPQNLSASRPQDRQFILSSKKLLLSDSGFYLCAWKGGAGSSYNEQFFGPGTRLTVL.

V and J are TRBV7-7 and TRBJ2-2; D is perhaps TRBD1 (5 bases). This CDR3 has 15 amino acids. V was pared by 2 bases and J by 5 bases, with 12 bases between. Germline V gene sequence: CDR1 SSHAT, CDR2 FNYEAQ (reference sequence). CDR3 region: CASSLLQGPTGELFF. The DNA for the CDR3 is TGTGCCAGCAGCTTACTTCAGGGTCCTACCGGGGAGCTGTTTTTT.

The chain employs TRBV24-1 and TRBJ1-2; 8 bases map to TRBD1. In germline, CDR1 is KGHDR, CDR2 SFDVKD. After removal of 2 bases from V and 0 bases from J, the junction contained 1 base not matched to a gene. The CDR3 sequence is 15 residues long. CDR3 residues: CATSDSGGANYGYTF. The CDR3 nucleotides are TGTGCCACCAGTGATTCAGGGGGCGCTAACTATGGCTACACCTTC.

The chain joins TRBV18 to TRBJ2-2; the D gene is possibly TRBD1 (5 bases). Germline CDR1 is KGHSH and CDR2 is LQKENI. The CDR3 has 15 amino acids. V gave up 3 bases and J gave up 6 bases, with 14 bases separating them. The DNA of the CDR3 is TGTGCCAGCTCACCTGACCAGCAGACAGCCGGGGAGCTGTTTTTT. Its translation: CASSPDQQTAGELFF.

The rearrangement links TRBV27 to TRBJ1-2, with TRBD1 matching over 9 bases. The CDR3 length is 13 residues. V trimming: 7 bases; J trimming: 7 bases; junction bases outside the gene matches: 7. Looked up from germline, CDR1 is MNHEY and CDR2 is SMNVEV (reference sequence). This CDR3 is CASTTGGLGGYTF. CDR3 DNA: TGTGCCAGCACCACAGGGGGCTTGGGTGGCTACACCTTC.